A single sample gave rise to the 32 T cell receptor beta chains below, sequenced in a study of CD8 T cells in ankylosing spondylitis. For these receptors, no antigen is known. General observations from the study: Blood of patients with ankylosing spondylitis appeared to be characterized by a TCR beta motif of several highly homologous variants.

TCRdb reanalysed the 5' RACE reads using MiXCR and keeps one entry per CDR3 protein. The table lists 450,000 or so distinct CDR3 sequences, approximately 26% of them singletons. The sequencing sample was made of blood, either unsorted or a sorted T cell fraction (not recorded which). These receptors came from a male donor with ankylosing spondylitis.

The rearrangement joins TRBV4-1 to TRBJ2-5; 11 bases map to TRBD2. V was pared by 0 bases and J by 5 bases, with 8 bases of the junction left unmatched. This CDR3 has 17 residues. Germline V gene data show CDR1 as MGHRA and CDR2 as YSYEKL. In DNA, the CDR3 is TGCGCCAGCAGCCAAGACCTACCGCCTAGCGGGAGGGAGACCCAGTACTTC. Translation gives CASSQDLPPSGRETQYF.

This clonotype was detected many times. The J gene is TRBJ2-3, the V gene TRBV6-1; 11 bases agree with TRBD1. The CDR3 has 14 residues. CDR1 is MNHNS and CDR2 is SASEGT in the germline V gene. Trimming removed 6 bases from V and 4 bases from J; junction bases left unmatched: 3. The CDR3 loop reads CASSGQGAADTQYF. CDR3 nucleotide sequence: TGTGCCAGCAGCGGACAGGGGGCAGCAGATACGCAGTATTTT.

This clonotype was recorded at least ten times. The chain has TRBV5-1 and TRBJ2-3; the D gene is possibly TRBD2 (6 bases). In germline, CDR1 is SGHRS, CDR2 YFSETQ. The CDR3 extends over 11 amino acids. Trimming shortened V by 4 bases and J by 6 bases, and 6 bases separated the two germline ends. DNA for the CDR3: TGCGCCAGCAGCCGGGAGGATACGCAGTATTTT. Protein product: CASSREDTQYF.

This chain connects TRBV12-3 or TRBV12-4 to TRBJ2-7; D may be TRBD1 (6 bases). Trimming stripped 8 bases from V and 1 base from J, with 9 bases between. This CDR3 contains 12 residues. CDR3: CASGRGSYEQYV. CDR3 DNA sequence: TGTGCCAGCGGCAGGGGTTCCTACGAGCAGTACGTC.

The J gene is TRBJ1-6, the V gene TRBV5-1; no firm D call. CDR3 length: 15 residues. Germline V gene sequence: CDR1 SGHRS, CDR2 YFSETQ. V was pared by 0 bases and J by 5 bases, with 9 bases between. CDR3: CASSLDIHHNSPLHF. As DNA, the CDR3 is TGCGCCAGCAGCTTGGACATCCATCATAATTCACCCCTCCACTTT. The variable domain in full, with the rest retrieved from reference TRBV5-1 and TRBJ1-6, is KAGVTQTPRYLIKTRGQQVTLSCSPISGHRSVSWYQQTPGQGLQFLFEYFSETQRNKGNFPGRFSGRQFSNSRSEMNVSTLELGDSALYLCASSLDIHHNSPLHFGNGTRLTVT.

This clonotype was counted between two and nine times. This rearrangement joins TRBV3-1 to TRBJ2-1, with 10 bases identical to TRBD2. CDR1 is LGHDT, CDR2 YNNKEL, per germline (reference sequence). After removal of 7 bases from V and 4 bases from J, the junction contained 7 bases not matched to a gene. This CDR3 has 15 amino acids. The CDR3 here is CASTSSGRGYNEQFF. The CDR3 bases are TGTGCCAGCACATCTAGCGGGAGAGGATACAATGAGCAGTTCTTC.

This clonotype has only a few counts. This chain connects TRBV29-1 to TRBJ2-5, with 7 bases fitting TRBD2. Germline loops: CDR1 SQVTM, CDR2 ANQGSEA. The CDR3 runs to 13 residues. Trimming took 7 bases from V and 4 from J; bases not matched to a gene: 9. CDR3 nucleotides: TGCAGCGGAATCGATGCGGGAGTAGAGACCCAGTACTTC. Its protein is CSGIDAGVETQYF. Full variable domain (outside the CDR3, taken from reference TRBV29-1 and TRBJ2-5): SAVISQKPSRDICQRGTSLTIQCQVDSQVTMMFWYRQQPGQSLTLIATANQGSEATYESGFVIDKFPISRPNLTFSTLTVSNMSPEDSSIYLCSGIDAGVETQYFGPGTRLLVL.

In this sample, this clonotype turned up a few times. The chain's CDR3 is CAWGPTTLDQPQHF. The CDR3 nucleotides are TGTGCCTGGGGGCCCACTACCCTCGATCAGCCCCAGCATTTT. The rearrangement joins TRBV30 to TRBJ1-5; D not resolved. V was shortened by 5 bases and J by 5 bases, with 16 bases between the two germline ends. The CDR3 has 14 amino acids. Germline CDR1 is GTSNPN and CDR2 is SVGIG (reference sequence).

This clonotype was counted at least ten times. This chain uses TRBV20-1 with TRBJ1-1; D remains unclear. This CDR3 comprises 13 residues. In germline, CDR1 is DFQATT, CDR2 SNEGSKA (reference sequence). Trimming took 0 bases from V and 5 from J, leaving 10 bases between them. The CDR3 spells CSAREPRFTEAFF. DNA of the CDR3: TGCAGTGCTAGAGAACCGCGTTTTACTGAAGCTTTCTTT.

The rearrangement links TRBV20-1 to TRBJ2-2; D possibly uses TRBD1 or TRBD2 (5 bases each). V gave up 6 bases and J gave up 3 bases, with 8 bases separating them. Germline CDR1 DFQATT, CDR2 SNEGSKA (reference sequence). The CDR3 extends over 12 amino acids. The CDR3 here is CSAGEHTGELFF. In DNA form, the CDR3 reads TGCAGTGCGGGGGAGCACACCGGGGAGCTGTTTTTT.

J is TRBJ1-2 and V is TRBV20-1; tentative D call: TRBD1 (5 bases). Trimming took 4 bases from V and 5 from J, leaving 8 bases between them. This CDR3 comprises 11 residues. Germline CDR1 reads DFQATT; CDR2 reads SNEGSKA (reference sequence). CDR3 loop: CSAKQEYGYTF. The DNA of the CDR3 is TGCAGTGCTAAACAGGAGTATGGCTACACCTTC.

This chain joins TRBV27 and TRBJ2-7; a possible D gene is TRBD2 (6 bases). This CDR3 has 15 amino acids. Looked up from germline, CDR1 is MNHEY and CDR2 is SMNVEV (reference sequence). V shed 0 bases and J shed 8 bases, with 17 bases lying between them. DNA of the CDR3: TGTGCCAGCAGTTTATCCGGCGGAGGGGCCTCTCAGCAGTACGTC. Protein sequence: CASSLSGGGASQQYV.

This clonotype showed up just a few times. The chain has TRBV10-3 and TRBJ2-1, with 9 bases aligning to TRBD2. The CDR3 is made up of 16 amino acids. V lost 3 bases and J lost 7; bases outside the gene matches: 10. The germline gives CDR1 ENHRY, CDR2 SYGVKD. This CDR3 is CAISESSGRSLNEQFF. The CDR3 nucleotides read TGTGCCATCAGTGAATCAAGCGGGAGGTCTTTGAATGAGCAGTTCTTC.

The gene calls are TRBV30 and TRBJ1-1; D perhaps matches TRBD1 (6 bases). Looked up from germline, CDR1 is GTSNPN and CDR2 is SVGIG (reference sequence). With 0 bases removed from V and 6 bases from J, the gap between germline ends came to 14 bases. CDR3 length equals 14 residues. The chain's CDR3 is CAWSVGAVGAEAFF. The DNA of the CDR3 is TGTGCCTGGAGTGTGGGGGCCGTTGGAGCTGAAGCTTTCTTT.

This clonotype was picked up a small number of times. The gene calls are TRBV29-1 and TRBJ1-1; 7 nucleotides match TRBD1. V lost 5 bases, J lost 4 bases, and 7 bases stayed unmatched. The CDR3 length is 13 residues. CDR1 is SQVTM, CDR2 ANQGSEA, per germline. The CDR3, as DNA: TGCAGCGTTCTCGACAGGGTGGGCACTGAAGCTTTCTTT. The encoded protein is CSVLDRVGTEAFF.

V and J are TRBV2 and TRBJ2-5, with TRBD2 matching 7 bases. The germline gives CDR1 SNHLY, CDR2 FYNNEI. CDR3 length equals 13 residues. The V and J ends lost 6 bases and 3 bases, in that order; junction bases with no gene match: 4. This CDR3 reads CASRRAGEETQYF. CDR3 DNA sequence: TGTGCCAGCAGGAGGGCGGGGGAAGAGACCCAGTACTTC.

V usage is TRBV2 and J usage is TRBJ2-2, with a possible D match to TRBD2 (6 bases). This CDR3 comprises 12 residues. Trimming shortened V by 8 bases and J by 6 bases, and 10 bases separated the two germline ends. Germline values: CDR1 SNHLY, CDR2 FYNNEI. In DNA form, the CDR3 reads TGTGCCAGCCGGAGGGGTCCCGGGGAGCTGTTTTTT. This translates into CASRRGPGELFF.

This clonotype has just a few counts. The chain has TRBV3-1 and TRBJ2-7; D uncertain. The CDR3 is 13 residues long. V dropped 0 bases and J dropped 3 bases, with 6 bases sitting between them. Per the germline V gene, CDR1 is LGHDT and CDR2 is YNNKEL (reference sequence). The CDR3 loop reads CASSQDRVYEQYF. Here the CDR3 DNA reads TGTGCCAGCAGCCAAGATCGAGTCTACGAGCAGTACTTC.

There are many counts of this clonotype. CDR3 sequence: CSVASGRGDNEQFF. The CDR3 bases are TGCAGCGTTGCTAGCGGGAGGGGGGACAATGAGCAGTTCTTC. The chain joins TRBV29-1 to TRBJ2-1, with 12 bases matching TRBD2. There are 14 residues in the CDR3. Germline CDR1 SQVTM, CDR2 ANQGSEA. Trimming cost V 4 bases and J 5 bases; bases outside gene matches: 3.

This clonotype was recorded a few times. This sequence joins TRBV12-3 or TRBV12-4 and TRBJ2-3; no clear D gene. CDR3 length: 12 residues. The V end was cut by 6 bases, the J end by 5 bases, with 9 bases between. CDR3 DNA sequence: TGTGCCAGCAGCCAATTAAGAGATACGCAGTATTTT. It encodes CASSQLRDTQYF.

This clonotype was seen a handful of times. This chain links TRBV5-1 with TRBJ1-5; 9 positions match TRBD1. The CDR3 spans 15 residues. Trimming took 2 bases from V and 5 from J; bases not matched to a gene: 5. CDR1 and CDR2 (germline): SGHRS, YFSETQ. The chain's CDR3 is CASSLGTGRHQPQHF. For the CDR3, the DNA is TGCGCCAGCAGCTTAGGGACAGGGAGACATCAGCCCCAGCATTTT.

The CDR3 coding sequence is TGCAGTGCTCCCCGGGACAGGGGTTTGGTAGTGGCGAACACTGAAGCTTTCTTT. Its translation is CSAPRDRGLVVANTEAFF. The J gene is TRBJ1-1, the V gene TRBV20-1, with TRBD1 identical over 10 bases. Germline V lookup: CDR1 DFQATT, CDR2 SNEGSKA (reference sequence). V was pared by 5 bases and J by 1 base, with 16 bases of the junction left unmatched. This CDR3 spans 18 amino acids.

There are a few counts of this clonotype. V usage is TRBV5-1 and J usage is TRBJ2-1, with D possibly being TRBD2 (6 bases). Trimming left V 0 bases short and J 4 bases short, with 14 bases between. CDR3 length: 16 residues. Germline CDR1 reads SGHRS; CDR2 reads YFSETQ. The CDR3 spells CASSLAPAGNYNEQFF. For the CDR3, the DNA is TGCGCCAGCAGCTTGGCCCCAGCGGGTAATTACAATGAGCAGTTCTTC. Drawing the rest from reference TRBV5-1 and TRBJ2-1, the complete variable domain is KAGVTQTPRYLIKTRGQQVTLSCSPISGHRSVSWYQQTPGQGLQFLFEYFSETQRNKGNFPGRFSGRQFSNSRSEMNVSTLELGDSALYLCASSLAPAGNYNEQFFGPGTRLTVL.

V is TRBV20-1 and J is TRBJ2-1; no firm D call. This CDR3 has 12 amino acids. CDR1 and CDR2 from the germline V gene are DFQATT and SNEGSKA (reference sequence). Trimming took 5 bases from V and 4 from J, leaving 9 bases between them. The CDR3 DNA sequence: TGCAGTGCTGCCTTTACTTACAATGAGCAGTTCTTC. This encodes CSAAFTYNEQFF.

The chain is built from TRBV3-1 and TRBJ2-1; maybe TRBD2 (6 bases). This CDR3 region has 16 residues. In germline, CDR1 is LGHDT, CDR2 YNNKEL (reference sequence). V dropped 1 base and J dropped 4 bases, with 14 bases sitting between them. CDR3: CASSQGSGLLYNEQFF. CDR3 nucleotide sequence: TGTGCCAGCAGCCAAGGATCGGGACTCCTATACAATGAGCAGTTCTTC.

The V gene is TRBV11-2, the J gene TRBJ2-3; 10 bases are a match to TRBD2. V was clipped by 2 bases and J by 1 base; unmatched bases: 3. The CDR3 loop spans 16 amino acids. The germline gives CDR1 SGHAT, CDR2 FQNNGV. In DNA, the CDR3 is TGTGCCAGCAGCTTATACGGGACTAGCGGCACAGATACGCAGTATTTT. It translates to CASSLYGTSGTDTQYF. Using reference TRBV11-2 and TRBJ2-3 for the parts outside the CDR3, the full variable domain is EAGVAQSPRYKIIEKRQSVAFWCNPISGHATLYWYQQILGQGPKLLIQFQNNGVVDDSQLPKDRFSAERLKGVDSTLKIQPAKLEDSAVYLCASSLYGTSGTDTQYFGPGTRLTVL.

The chain's CDR3 is CASTRNRSNEQFF. DNA for the CDR3: TGTGCCAGCACCAGGAACAGGAGCAATGAGCAGTTCTTC. The genes are TRBV7-2 and TRBJ2-1; D perhaps matches TRBD1 (5 bases). This CDR3 contains 13 residues. The germline CDR1 and CDR2 sequences are SGHTA and FQGNSA. Trimming cost V 7 bases and J 6 bases, with 13 bases left between them.

The chain combines TRBV2 with TRBJ2-1; D is possibly TRBD2 (5 bases). V was shortened by 4 bases and J by 3 bases, with 7 bases between the two germline ends. The CDR3 covers 13 residues. In germline, CDR1 is SNHLY, CDR2 FYNNEI. In DNA form, the CDR3 reads TGTGCCAGCAGTGTAGGGAGCTACAATGAGCAGTTCTTC. This gives the protein CASSVGSYNEQFF.

This rearrangement joins TRBV7-8 to TRBJ1-4; D uncertain. Deletions cut 5 bases from V and 2 bases from J, with 9 bases between. The germline CDR1 and CDR2 sequences are SGHVS and FQNEAQ. The length of the CDR3 is 14 residues. The CDR3 DNA reads TGTGCCAGCAGCCCCAGGAGCACTAATGAAAAACTGTTTTTT. Translation: CASSPRSTNEKLFF. Complete variable domain (other parts from reference TRBV7-8 and TRBJ1-4): GAGVSQSPRYKVAKRGQDVALRCDPISGHVSLFWYQQALGQGPEFLTYFQNEAQLDKSGLPSDRFFAERPEGSVSTLKIQRTQQEDSAVYLCASSPRSTNEKLFFGSGTQLSVL.

The chain joins TRBV9 to TRBJ1-1, with a possible D match to TRBD1 (6 bases). The V end lost 4 bases, the J end lost 1 base, and 17 bases lay between the germline ends. This CDR3 is built from 16 residues. The germline V gene encodes CDR1 SGDLS and CDR2 YYNGEE. The CDR3 DNA sequence: TGTGCCAGCAGCACAAGGGGGGGCGCTGGGAACACTGAAGCTTTCTTT. It yields the protein CASSTRGGAGNTEAFF.

The chain carries TRBV3-1 and TRBJ1-2; unclear D gene. CDR1 and CDR2 (germline): LGHDT, YNNKEL (reference sequence). V was cut by 0 bases and J by 6 bases, with 8 bases left in between. The CDR3 contains 13 residues. The CDR3 bases are TGTGCCAGCAGCCAAGATGAAGTACATGGCTACACCTTC. Encoded protein: CASSQDEVHGYTF.

The chain combines TRBV2 with TRBJ2-7; D call uncertain. The germline gives CDR1 SNHLY, CDR2 FYNNEI. V was shortened by 2 bases and J by 6 bases, with 11 bases between the two germline ends. CDR3 size: 13 residues. The chain's CDR3 is CASSERYGREQYV. The DNA of the CDR3 is TGTGCCAGCAGTGAACGTTACGGGCGCGAGCAGTACGTC.